The 25 T cell receptor beta chains below all came from one sample that was sequenced in a study of shared clonotypes between healthy human individuals. Here immunoSEQ multiplex PCR was the method, and the copy in TCRdb shows in-frame clones only, minus some. The profile covers about 1.5 million clones, with approximately 98% appearing a single time and about 0.4% taken by the ten largest. Sequencing was done on a sample of naive CD4+ T cells sorted from blood. Subset in this sample: CD45RA+ positively selected. These receptors were obtained from a young man in good health.

This clone was picked up one time. The rearrangement uses TRBV6-1 and TRBJ1-5; D possibly corresponds to TRBD1 (5 bases). Germline CDR1 and CDR2: MNHNS and SASEGT. The CDR3 is 15 residues long. Trimming shortened V by 5 bases and J by 0 bases, and 11 bases separated the two germline ends. CDR3 DNA sequence: TGTGCCAGCAGTACCGGACACTTTAGCAATCAGCCCCAGCATTTT. Its translation: CASSTGHFSNQPQHF.

This clone was observed once. Distinct nucleotide sequences in the sample also encode this CDR3. V and J are TRBV20-1 and TRBJ2-1; a weak D match, TRBD2 (5 bases). Germline V gene data show CDR1 as DFQATT and CDR2 as SNEGSKA (reference sequence). The CDR3 has 11 amino acids. Trimming took 6 bases from V and 4 from J, leaving 7 bases between them. The CDR3 coding sequence is TGCAGTGCGAGACTATACAATGAGCAGTTCTTC. The encoded protein is CSARLYNEQFF.

V gene TRBV13 combines with J gene TRBJ2-1; a weak D match, TRBD1 (6 bases). Germline V gene lookup returns CDR1 PRHDT and CDR2 FYEKMQ (reference sequence). The V gene lost 5 bases and the J gene lost 4 bases, with 18 bases spanning the gap. The CDR3 loop spans 16 amino acids. The CDR3 region is CASSPFKQGMYNEQFF. In DNA, the CDR3 is TGTGCCAGCAGCCCGTTTAAACAGGGTATGTACAATGAGCAGTTCTTC. The full variable domain, with the rest looked up from reference TRBV13 and TRBJ2-1, is AAGVIQSPRHLIKEKRETATLKCYPIPRHDTVYWYQQGPGQDPQFLISFYEKMQSDKGSIPDRFSAQQFSDYHSELNMSSLELGDSALYFCASSPFKQGMYNEQFFGPGTRLTVL.

The chain has TRBV4-1 and TRBJ1-2; the D gene is possibly TRBD1 (5 bases). The germline V gene has CDR1 MGHRA and CDR2 YSYEKL. V was shortened by 3 bases and J by 1 base, with 18 bases between the two germline ends. This CDR3 is built from 17 residues. CDR3 DNA: TGCGCCAGCAGCCACTCTCGGCAGGGCGAACTTAACTATGGCTACACCTTC. Translation: CASSHSRQGELNYGYTF.

V and J are TRBV5-1 and TRBJ2-4; 11 nucleotides agree with TRBD2. The CDR3 extends over 16 amino acids. Germline V gives CDR1 SGHRS, CDR2 YFSETQ. The J segment lost 7 bases and the V segment lost 1 base, leaving 7 bases of the junction unmatched. The DNA for the CDR3 is TGCGCCAGCAGCTTGTCTTCGTCTAGCGGGGGGAACATTCAGTACTTC. Amino acids: CASSLSSSSGGNIQYF. Using reference TRBV5-1 and TRBJ2-4 for the parts outside the CDR3, the full variable domain is KAGVTQTPRYLIKTRGQQVTLSCSPISGHRSVSWYQQTPGQGLQFLFEYFSETQRNKGNFPGRFSGRQFSNSRSEMNVSTLELGDSALYLCASSLSSSSGGNIQYFGAGTRLSVL.

V usage is TRBV5-5 and J usage is TRBJ1-5; 8 bases line up with TRBD1. The germline gives CDR1 SGHKS, CDR2 YYEKEE (reference sequence). The CDR3 sequence is 15 residues long. The V gene end was trimmed by 3 bases and the J gene end by 3 bases; junction bases not matched to a gene: 5. Here the CDR3 reads CASSSGTGVNQPQHF. CDR3 DNA sequence: TGTGCCAGCAGCTCCGGGACAGGAGTCAATCAGCCCCAGCATTTT.

V and J are TRBV7-3 and TRBJ2-1; D is perhaps TRBD1 or TRBD2 (5 bases each). Trimming took 5 bases from V and 3 from J, leaving 14 bases between them. CDR3 length: 15 residues. Germline loops: CDR1 SGHTA, CDR2 FQGTGA. Written as DNA, the CDR3 is TGTGCCAGCAGCCTCGGGACGCAGGACTACAATGAGCAGTTCTTC. As protein: CASSLGTQDYNEQFF.

This chain connects TRBV5-1 to TRBJ1-2, with D uncertain. The germline V and J ends were trimmed by 0 bases and 8 bases, with 20 bases remaining between them. The CDR3 has 16 residues. Germline CDR1 and CDR2: SGHRS and YFSETQ. CDR3 residues: CASSLGTSLSAMGYTF. In nucleotides, the CDR3 is TGCGCCAGCAGCTTGGGGACCTCTCTATCTGCTATGGGCTACACCTTC. Drawing the rest from reference TRBV5-1 and TRBJ1-2, the complete variable domain is KAGVTQTPRYLIKTRGQQVTLSCSPISGHRSVSWYQQTPGQGLQFLFEYFSETQRNKGNFPGRFSGRQFSNSRSEMNVSTLELGDSALYLCASSLGTSLSAMGYTFGSGTRLTVV.

The chain couples TRBV11-2 to TRBJ2-5; no definite D call. The CDR3 sequence is 13 residues long. The V end lost 3 bases, the J end lost 2 bases, and 7 bases lay between the germline ends. CDR1 and CDR2 (germline): SGHAT, FQNNGV. Written as DNA, the CDR3 is TGTGCCAGCAGCTTCTCGCGACAAGAGACCCAGTACTTC. Translating gives CASSFSRQETQYF.

V gene TRBV11-2 combines with J gene TRBJ1-2; the D is unclear. The CDR3 is 13 amino acids. Trimming removed 2 bases from V and 1 base from J, with 5 bases in between. Germline V gene data show CDR1 as SGHAT and CDR2 as FQNNGV. The CDR3 protein is CASSLSLNYGYTF. The CDR3 bases are TGTGCCAGCAGCTTAAGTCTTAACTATGGCTACACCTTC.

The gene calls are TRBV5-1 and TRBJ2-3, with D uncertain. V lost 3 bases and J 5 bases, leaving 10 bases between the germline ends. The germline V gene encodes CDR1 SGHRS and CDR2 YFSETQ. CDR3 length: 13 residues. CDR3 sequence reads: CASSYPGEDTQYF. CDR3 DNA sequence: TGCGCCAGCAGCTACCCCGGAGAAGATACGCAGTATTTT.

The chain carries TRBV7-9 and TRBJ1-2; possibly TRBD1 for D (5 bases). The CDR3 consists of 14 residues. CDR1 SEHNR and CDR2 FQNEAQ come from the germline V gene (reference sequence). V was pared by 5 bases and J by 4 bases, with 14 bases between. CDR3 in amino acids: CASSPARAGYGYTF. CDR3 nucleotides: TGTGCCAGCAGCCCTGCCAGGGCGGGCTATGGCTACACCTTC.

This sequence joins TRBV19 and TRBJ2-7; 10 nucleotides agree with TRBD2. The V and J ends lost 2 bases and 5 bases, in that order; junction bases with no gene match: 12. This CDR3 has 17 residues. Germline V gene data show CDR1 as LNHDA and CDR2 as SQIVND (reference sequence). CDR3 protein: CASSIRFGGLANNEQYF. The CDR3 DNA reads TGTGCCAGTAGTATAAGGTTTGGGGGACTAGCGAACAACGAGCAGTACTTC.

The chain links TRBV7-3 to TRBJ1-6; no definite D call. This CDR3 spans 14 amino acids. Trimming removed 4 bases from V and 10 bases from J, with 14 bases in between. Germline CDR1 and CDR2: SGHTA and FQGTGA. The CDR3 sequence: CASSSLPEGSPLHF. CDR3 DNA sequence: TGTGCCAGCAGCTCCCTTCCGGAAGGGTCACCCCTCCACTTT.

This clone was seen a single time. The rearrangement joins TRBV9 to TRBJ1-3, with TRBD1 matching over 9 bases. V dropped 7 bases and J dropped 4; count of bases not matched to a gene: 9. The CDR3 has 15 amino acids. The V gene's germline CDR1 is SGDLS and CDR2 YYNGEE. CDR3 region: CASGDRALVGNTIYF. The CDR3 coding sequence is TGTGCCAGCGGGGACAGGGCTCTTGTGGGAAACACCATATATTTT. The variable domain in full, completed from reference TRBV9 and TRBJ1-3, reads DSGVTQTPKHLITATGQRVTLRCSPRSGDLSVYWYQQSLDQGLQFLIQYYNGEERAKGNILERFSAQQFPDLHSELNLSSLELGDSALYFCASGDRALVGNTIYFGEGSWLTVV.

This rearrangement joins TRBV7-2 to TRBJ2-3; D is unresolved. V lost 1 base and J lost 0, with 17 bases in between. Germline CDR1 reads SGHTA; CDR2 reads FQGNSA. This CDR3 has 18 amino acids. The CDR3 protein is CASSLENPGILSTDTQYF. In DNA, the CDR3 is TGTGCCAGCAGCTTAGAAAACCCCGGCATACTGAGCACAGATACGCAGTATTTT.

The chain links TRBV6-6 to TRBJ2-2; 7 bases line up with TRBD1. This CDR3 region has 15 residues. The germline V gene has CDR1 MNHNY and CDR2 SVGAGI (reference sequence). The ends lost 2 bases at V and 3 bases at J; junction bases unmatched: 3. CDR3 sequence (DNA): TGTGCCAGCAGTTACCGGCAGGGGGACACCGGGGAGCTGTTTTTT. Translating it yields CASSYRQGDTGELFF.

The chain joins TRBV7-2 to TRBJ1-2; D gene unclear. This CDR3 has 13 residues. The germline V gene has CDR1 SGHTA and CDR2 FQGNSA. The V gene lost 4 bases and the J gene lost 4 bases, with 10 bases spanning the gap. In DNA, the CDR3 is TGTGCCAGCAGCTCCTTATTTTTCTATGGCTACACCTTC. Translating it yields CASSSLFFYGYTF.

The rearrangement links TRBV6-1 to TRBJ2-3, with 14 bases fitting TRBD2. The CDR3 is 16 amino acids. V gave up 4 bases and J gave up 8 bases; unmatched junction bases: 8. From germline, CDR1 is MNHNS and CDR2 SASEGT. CDR3 DNA sequence: TGTGCCAGCAGTGGGACTAGCGGGAGGAGTTTGGTTACGCAGTATTTT. It yields the protein CASSGTSGRSLVTQYF.

The chain is built from TRBV15 and TRBJ2-3; 10 positions match TRBD2. J was trimmed by 0 bases and V by 1 base; bases with no gene match: 4. CDR3 size: 17 residues. CDR1 is LNHNV and CDR2 is YYDKDF in the germline V gene (reference sequence). Here the CDR3 reads CATSRAVTSGSTDTQYF. For the CDR3, the DNA is TGTGCCACCAGCAGAGCGGTGACTAGCGGGAGCACAGATACGCAGTATTTT.

The J gene is TRBJ2-3, the V gene TRBV5-1, with D hard to call. The CDR3 totals 15 residues. Trimming left V 1 base short and J 0 bases short, with 9 bases between. In germline, CDR1 is SGHRS, CDR2 YFSETQ. CDR3 region: CASSLKSKSTDTQYF. In nucleotides, the CDR3 is TGCGCCAGCAGCTTGAAGTCCAAAAGCACAGATACGCAGTATTTT.

Here the CDR3 reads CASSLQGAPNEKLFF. In nucleotides, the CDR3 is TGTGCCAGCAGCCTTCAGGGGGCTCCTAATGAAAAACTGTTTTTT. J is TRBJ1-4 and V is TRBV7-2; 8 bases are shared with TRBD1. Unmatched junction bases numbered 5, after V lost 5 bases and J lost 3 bases. There are 15 residues in the CDR3. Germline V gene lookup returns CDR1 SGHTA and CDR2 FQGNSA.

The chain carries TRBV5-1 and TRBJ2-2; 9 bases agree with TRBD2. There are 17 residues in the CDR3. Trimming at V came to 4 bases and at J to 4 bases, leaving 11 bases not matched to a gene. CDR1 SGHRS and CDR2 YFSETQ come from the germline V gene. The CDR3 spells CASSPVGREGPTGELFF. The CDR3 DNA is TGCGCCAGCAGCCCGGTGGGGCGGGAGGGCCCCACCGGGGAGCTGTTTTTT.

The rearrangement links TRBV5-1 to TRBJ2-1; 9 bases agree with TRBD1. Germline CDR1 is SGHRS and CDR2 is YFSETQ. V gave up 0 bases and J gave up 4 bases; unmatched junction bases: 5. The CDR3 has 16 residues. CDR3 DNA sequence: TGCGCCAGCAGCTTGGCCGGGACAGGGTTTTACAATGAGCAGTTCTTC. It translates to CASSLAGTGFYNEQFF.

Worth noting for this clone: Other DNA sequences in this sample translate to the same CDR3. The V and J genes are TRBV20-1 and TRBJ2-1, with a tentative D call TRBD1 (5 bases). Germline V gives CDR1 DFQATT, CDR2 SNEGSKA (reference sequence). The CDR3 has 11 amino acids. Trimming left V 4 bases short and J 7 bases short, with 8 bases between. The CDR3 bases are TGCAGTGCTACCAGGGCGAATGAGCAGTTCTTC. Translated: CSATRANEQFF.